The next 22 T cell receptor beta chains were all read from a single sample in a study of OX40 agonist ivuxolimab in advanced cancers. Assay used: immunoSEQ multiplex PCR; TCRdb lists only in-frame clones, some missing. The sample contains 69,000 or so clones, roughly 85% of which appear only once. The input for sequencing was CD4+ or CD8+ T cells sorted from blood, taken in a trial of the OX40 agonist ivuxolimab. Source of these receptors: an adult with an advanced solid tumor such as melanoma, head and neck, liver or kidney cancer.

This chain connects TRBV4-1 to TRBJ2-7; 10 bases are a match to TRBD2. Germline loops: CDR1 MGHRA, CDR2 YSYEKL. The CDR3 spans 15 residues. The V gene end was trimmed by 6 bases and the J gene end by 2 bases; junction bases not matched to a gene: 7. This chain's CDR3 is CASSPLAGIAYEQYF. The CDR3 coding sequence is TGCGCCAGCAGTCCACTAGCGGGAATAGCCTACGAGCAGTACTTC.

This chain links TRBV19 with TRBJ2-1; D ambiguous. V was cut by 9 bases and J by 0 bases, with 9 bases left in between. Looked up from germline, CDR1 is LNHDA and CDR2 is SQIVND (reference sequence). The CDR3 loop spans 13 amino acids. CDR3 coding DNA: TGTGCCAGCTCATACAGCTCCTACAATGAGCAGTTCTTC. Translating it yields CASSYSSYNEQFF.

The chain employs TRBV6-6 and TRBJ2-3; 9 nucleotides align to TRBD2. The germline V gene encodes CDR1 MNHNY and CDR2 SVGAGI (reference sequence). The length of the CDR3 is 14 residues. V was clipped by 6 bases and J by 1 base; unmatched bases: 2. The CDR3 DNA reads TGTGCCAGCAGGTGGACTAGCGGCACAGATACGCAGTATTTT. This translates into CASRWTSGTDTQYF.

The chain carries TRBV25-1 and TRBJ1-1; D not resolved. This CDR3 is 13 amino acids long. The V end was cut by 2 bases, the J end by 5 bases, with 9 bases between. CDR1 and CDR2 (germline): MGHDK, SYGVNS. The DNA of the CDR3 is TGTGCCAGCAGTGAAGGGATCGGTACTGAAGCTTTCTTT. Encoded protein: CASSEGIGTEAFF.

The chain is built from TRBV5-1 and TRBJ2-5; D is unresolved. In germline, CDR1 is SGHRS, CDR2 YFSETQ. The ends were cut back, 1 base at V and 2 bases at J, with 9 bases in the middle. The CDR3 consists of 14 residues. The CDR3 is CASSLFTAQETQYF. The CDR3 DNA reads as TGCGCCAGCAGCTTGTTTACAGCTCAAGAGACCCAGTACTTC.

The chain joins TRBV2 to TRBJ2-2, with 8 bases that match TRBD2. CDR3 length: 16 residues. The germline CDR1 and CDR2 sequences are SNHLY and FYNNEI. The ends lost 2 bases at V and 0 bases at J; junction bases unmatched: 2. The CDR3 here is CASSELAGSNTGELFF. The CDR3 DNA sequence: TGTGCCAGCAGTGAACTAGCGGGTTCGAACACCGGGGAGCTGTTTTTT.

The table lists this clone with a few counts. The gene calls are TRBV19 and TRBJ1-1; tentatively, D is TRBD1 (6 bases). The germline V gene encodes CDR1 LNHDA and CDR2 SQIVND (reference sequence). Between the trimmed V and J ends, which lost 5 bases and 6 bases, there was a span of 10 bases. The CDR3 covers 12 residues. The CDR3 region is CASSPYRAEAFF. The CDR3 coding sequence is TGTGCCAGTAGTCCATACAGGGCTGAAGCTTTCTTT.

The V gene is TRBV2, the J gene TRBJ2-7; D not resolved. This CDR3 region has 11 residues. In germline, CDR1 is SNHLY, CDR2 FYNNEI. V was trimmed by 6 bases and J by 0 bases, leaving 3 bases between them. The CDR3 nucleotides read TGTGCCAGCAGCCCCTCCTACGAGCAGTACTTC. Translation: CASSPSYEQYF. Drawing the rest from reference TRBV2 and TRBJ2-7, the complete variable domain is EPEVTQTPSHQVTQMGQEVILRCVPISNHLYFYWYRQILGQKVEFLVSFYNNEISEKSEIFDDQFSVERPDGSNFTLKIRSTKLEDSAMYFCASSPSYEQYFGPGTRLTVT.

The chain joins TRBV6-5 to TRBJ2-1; maybe TRBD1 (6 bases). The CDR3 is made up of 14 amino acids. V was pared by 2 bases and J by 4 bases, with 9 bases between. CDR1 and CDR2 from the germline V gene are MNHEY and SVGAGI. The CDR3 protein is CASSYEGDYNEQFF. The CDR3 DNA is TGTGCCAGCAGTTACGAGGGGGATTACAATGAGCAGTTCTTC.

The chain links TRBV11-2 to TRBJ2-2, with 9 bases aligning to TRBD1. Germline CDR1 is SGHAT and CDR2 is FQNNGV. The junction had 11 bases not matched to a gene; V was cut back by 5 bases and J by 4 bases. This CDR3 contains 17 residues. CDR3 residues: CASSPGLWDRATGELFF. The CDR3 DNA reads TGTGCCAGCAGCCCAGGCCTTTGGGACAGGGCCACCGGGGAGCTGTTTTTT.

On this clone: A read error may produce the germline difference seen at one junction end. V usage is TRBV5-4 and J usage is TRBJ2-7, with 7 bases that match TRBD2. Germline V gives CDR1 SGHNT, CDR2 YYREEE (reference sequence). The CDR3 sequence is 15 residues long. CDR3 sequence: CAGSPAASGSYEQYF. The DNA for the CDR3 is TGTGCCGGCAGCCCGGCGGCTAGCGGCTCCTACGAGCAGTACTTC.

The chain recombines TRBV2 with TRBJ2-3; D is perhaps TRBD2 (6 bases). CDR3 length equals 15 residues. CDR1 is SNHLY and CDR2 is FYNNEI in the germline V gene. V lost 5 bases to trimming and J lost 1 base, with 13 bases between them. As DNA, the CDR3 is TGTGCCAGCAGTCGCGACGGGAGCGGCACAGATACGCAGTATTTT. It translates to CASSRDGSGTDTQYF.

This rearrangement joins TRBV30 to TRBJ1-5, with TRBD1 identical over 10 bases. The germline gives CDR1 GTSNPN, CDR2 SVGIG (reference sequence). The CDR3 sequence is 17 residues long. The V gene end was trimmed by 2 bases and the J gene end by 0 bases; junction bases not matched to a gene: 7. CDR3 DNA: TGTGCCTGGAGTAGGGACAGGGGATTTTATAGCAATCAGCCCCAGCATTTT. It encodes CAWSRDRGFYSNQPQHF.

V is TRBV2 and J is TRBJ2-5, with 7 bases that match TRBD1. CDR3 length: 16 residues. V lost 2 bases, J lost 6 bases, and 12 bases stayed unmatched. Per the germline V gene, CDR1 is SNHLY and CDR2 is FYNNEI. The CDR3 bases are TGTGCCAGCAGTGAACTTAGGGCAGGGGGATGGCAGACCCAGTACTTC. Protein sequence: CASSELRAGGWQTQYF. Variable domain in full (rest from reference TRBV2 and TRBJ2-5): EPEVTQTPSHQVTQMGQEVILRCVPISNHLYFYWYRQILGQKVEFLVSFYNNEISEKSEIFDDQFSVERPDGSNFTLKIRSTKLEDSAMYFCASSELRAGGWQTQYFGPGTRLLVL.

The gene calls are TRBV19 and TRBJ2-7; D might be TRBD2 (6 bases). The V end lost 4 bases, the J end lost 6 bases, and 16 bases lay between the germline ends. CDR1 is LNHDA, CDR2 SQIVND, per germline (reference sequence). The length of the CDR3 is 14 residues. CDR3 region: CASSRGRDSREQYF. For the CDR3, the DNA is TGTGCCAGTAGTAGGGGACGGGACTCCCGCGAGCAGTACTTC. The complete variable domain, with remaining parts taken from reference TRBV19 and TRBJ2-7, reads DGGITQSPKYLFRKEGQNVTLSCEQNLNHDAMYWYRQDPGQGLRLIYYSQIVNDFQKGDIAEGYSVSREKKESFPLTVTSAQKNPTAFYLCASSRGRDSREQYFGPGTRLTVT.

This chain joins TRBV28 and TRBJ1-2; 8 bases are shared with TRBD1. V lost 5 bases, J lost 6 bases, and 17 bases stayed unmatched. The germline gives CDR1 MDHEN, CDR2 SYDVKM. The CDR3 has 17 residues. The CDR3 here is CASSEGISATGEDGYTF. The CDR3 bases are TGTGCCAGCAGTGAAGGGATCTCGGCGACAGGGGAGGATGGCTACACCTTC.

The chain is built from TRBV4-3 and TRBJ2-7; maybe TRBD2 (6 bases). CDR3 length equals 14 residues. Germline V CDR1 and CDR2: LGHNA, YSLEER. V lost 4 bases and J 3 bases, leaving 13 bases between the germline ends. In DNA form, the CDR3 reads TGCGCCAGCAGCCCTCAAGAGGGACTCTACGAGCAGTACTTC. Translated: CASSPQEGLYEQYF.

The V and J genes are TRBV30 and TRBJ1-2, with TRBD1 matching over 8 bases. Germline assignment: CDR1 GTSNPN and CDR2 SVGIG (reference sequence). The length of the CDR3 is 14 residues. V was pared by 5 bases and J by 4 bases, with 9 bases of the junction left unmatched. For the CDR3, the DNA is TGTGCCTGGTACCGTACAGGGGGAGCCTATGGCTACACCTTC. Translation: CAWYRTGGAYGYTF. The full variable domain, with the rest looked up from reference TRBV30 and TRBJ1-2, is SQTIHQWPATLVQPVGSPLSLECTVEGTSNPNLYWYRQAAGRGLQLLFYSVGIGQISSEVPQNLSASRPQDRQFILSSKKLLLSDSGFYLCAWYRTGGAYGYTFGSGTRLTVV.

The rearrangement links TRBV7-8 to TRBJ2-5; 14 positions match TRBD2. The CDR3 sequence is 18 residues long. Germline lookup yields CDR1 SGHVS and CDR2 FQNEAQ. Germline trimming cut 1 base from V and 2 bases from J; bases unmatched to any gene: 6. The chain's CDR3 is CASSLGRTSGGPQETQYF. In nucleotides, the CDR3 is TGTGCCAGCAGCTTAGGCCGGACTAGCGGGGGGCCACAAGAGACCCAGTACTTC.

This rearrangement joins TRBV19 to TRBJ2-4, with a possible D match to TRBD2 (6 bases). The CDR3 loop spans 16 amino acids. V was trimmed by 4 bases and J by 1 base, leaving 14 bases between them. The germline V gene has CDR1 LNHDA and CDR2 SQIVND (reference sequence). CDR3 DNA: TGTGCCAGTAGTAGTGGGGAAGGGAGGGCCAAAAACATTCAGTACTTC. Translation: CASSSGEGRAKNIQYF.

This rearrangement joins TRBV6-4 to TRBJ2-1; a weak D match, TRBD2 (5 bases). Germline V CDR1 and CDR2: MRHNA, SNTAGT. This CDR3 is built from 17 residues. V lost 6 bases and J lost 0, with 18 bases in between. The CDR3 reads CASSLSAGASSYNEQFF. CDR3 in DNA: TGTGCCAGCAGCCTTTCGGCGGGCGCTAGCTCCTACAATGAGCAGTTCTTC.

This chain joins TRBV10-3 and TRBJ2-3; possible D gene TRBD2, 6 bases. CDR1 is ENHRY and CDR2 is SYGVKD in the germline V gene. V gave up 3 bases and J gave up 2 bases, with 15 bases separating them. The CDR3 contains 16 residues. The CDR3 coding sequence is TGTGCCATCAGTGACTCATCCAGCGGGTACACAGATACGCAGTATTTT. It specifies CAISDSSSGYTDTQYF.